This TCR beta chain emerged from a study of cytomegalovirus exposure and HLA in healthy donors (dated by TCRdb to 2016 to 2017). Describing the broader study: According to a later analysis, the 120 validation repertoires were produced on the same platform as the 680 or so repertoires of the first cohort. The study aimed to test whether signatures of past pathogen exposure could be identified by cataloging public T cell receptors. A separate validation cohort of over 95 different subjects was used in addition to the 666-subject first cohort. High-throughput TCR immunosequencing, statistical association of individual TCRs with disease status, and machine learning were combined to predict cytomegalovirus infection status. Study-level results and caveats: The study listed 150 to 200 TCR beta chains as associated with cytomegalovirus. Cytomegalovirus status was reported to be diagnosed by the classifier with high specificity and sensitivity in both the original and validation cohorts. The authors suggested that the approach could potentially be extended to other disease states and immunological phenotypes. A later analysis lacked HLA typing for the validation cohort, so it scored co-occurrence in that cohort across all 110 or so repertoires. Most TCR sequences were seen in very few donors, while some public TCRs were found in many individuals. A few of the identified cytomegalovirus-associated TCR beta chains were confirmed in vitro to be specific for cytomegalovirus antigens. A later analysis found that TCRs clustered in the first cohort also tended to co-occur in the approximately 120 validation repertoires, with 94% of cluster scores above 0.

Libraries were built with the immunoSEQ multiplex PCR assay. The original pipeline was this. A statistical classification framework was developed to diagnose cytomegalovirus status using the catalog of TCR beta chain sequences. Here the immuneACCESS table is served through TCRdb, limited to in-frame sequences with V and J called. Missing clones are a known gap in these copies; in checked studies unresolved V genes cover under half, and the rest lacks a known reason. V and J calls and clone size are those listed in that table; D and trimming were worked out from the DNA. The sample table records around 130,000 clones; around 85% of these occur just once. The top ten clones comprise under 2.5% of the sample. As for this clone: What antigen it recognizes has not been identified. Within one base of it there is no much larger clone, and no base qualities were kept.

The donors belonged to the validation cohort of over a hundred subjects, which was separate from the approximately 660-subject first cohort. The CDR3 goes from the cysteine to the phenylalanine over 14 residues. Only CDR3 DNA remains: 42 bases, in frame from the first base. In the germline V gene, CDR1 corresponds to LGHNA and CDR2 to YSLEER. The junction shows trimming of 0 bases on V and 9 bases on J, plus 9 bases between the germline ends. Specimen: PBMCs. This TCR was recovered from a woman in her thirties in good health and CMV-seronegative. The V gene is TRBV4-3 and the J gene is TRBJ1-6; D gene: possibly TRBD1, on 5 matching bases. Here is the DNA: TGCGCCAGCAGCCAAGAGGCAGGGCGTTCACCCCTCCACTTT. Translated, it gives CASSQEAGRSPLHF.